Sequencing of this T cell receptor beta chain was carried out in a study of T cells in Graves' hyperthyroidism and ophthalmopathy. What was amplified from RNA transcripts were TCR beta CDR3 regions. HTBI primers were used for first-round RT-PCR of the TCR CDR3. Using its own MiXCR run on the multiplex PCR reads, TCRdb lists one record per CDR3 protein. The sample has under 300,000 distinct CDR3 sequences, roughly 15% seen once. Ten or more counts support this clonotype. The TCR comes from a woman in her forties with Graves' hyperthyroidism. Sample: blood.

The CDR3 DNA reads TGTGCCAGTAGTACGTTCGGGACTAACACCGGGGAGCTGTTTTTT. Translating gives CASSTFGTNTGELFF. The genes are TRBV19 and TRBJ2-2, with D perhaps matching TRBD2 (6 bases). Between the trimmed V and J ends, which lost 4 bases and 2 bases, there was a span of 11 bases. The length of the CDR3 is 15 residues. CDR1 is LNHDA, CDR2 SQIVND, per germline (reference sequence).